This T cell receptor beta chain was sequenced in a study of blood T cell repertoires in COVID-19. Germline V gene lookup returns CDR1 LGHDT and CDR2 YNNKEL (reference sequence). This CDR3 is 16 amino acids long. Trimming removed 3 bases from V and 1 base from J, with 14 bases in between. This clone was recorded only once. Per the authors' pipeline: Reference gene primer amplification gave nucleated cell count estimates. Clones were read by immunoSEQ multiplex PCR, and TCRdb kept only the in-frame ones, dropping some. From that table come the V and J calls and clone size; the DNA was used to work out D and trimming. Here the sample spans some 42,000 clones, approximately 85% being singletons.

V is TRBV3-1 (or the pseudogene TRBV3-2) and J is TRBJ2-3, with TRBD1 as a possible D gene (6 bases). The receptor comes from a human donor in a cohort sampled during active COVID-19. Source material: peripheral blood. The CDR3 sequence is CASSHLRGKGTDTQYF. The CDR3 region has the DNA TGTGCCAGCAGCCACCTCAGGGGAAAGGGCACAGATACGCAGTATTTT.